Listed here is a single T cell receptor (beta chain). The target antigen is unknown. The sample is drawn from a study of CD8 T cells in ankylosing spondylitis. Overall study findings and caveats: What seemed typical of ankylosing spondylitis blood was a TCR beta motif built from about 8 highly homologous variants. Before this, some motif variants had been reported in reactive arthritis synovial fluid and blood. Disease-linked clones were found to be CD8+ and relatively rare in peripheral blood.

By quantitative 5'-RACE with molecular barcodes, the TCR beta libraries were made. TCRdb reprocessed the 5' RACE reads with MiXCR, giving one entry per CDR3 protein. Of 80,000 to 100,000 distinct CDR3 sequences listed, roughly 8.3% are singletons. The ends were cut back, 0 bases at V and 3 bases at J, with 9 bases in the middle. The CDR3 is 13 residues long. The germline V gene has CDR1 GTSNPN and CDR2 SVGIG (reference sequence). J is TRBJ2-7 and V is TRBV30, with D tentatively TRBD2 (5 bases). The receptor was isolated from a male donor with ankylosing spondylitis or in good health (not recorded which). What was sequenced was blood, either unsorted or a sorted T cell fraction (not recorded which). The CDR3 loop is CAWSVGRGYEQYF. DNA for the CDR3: TGTGCCTGGAGTGTTGGTCGGGGCTACGAGCAGTACTTC.